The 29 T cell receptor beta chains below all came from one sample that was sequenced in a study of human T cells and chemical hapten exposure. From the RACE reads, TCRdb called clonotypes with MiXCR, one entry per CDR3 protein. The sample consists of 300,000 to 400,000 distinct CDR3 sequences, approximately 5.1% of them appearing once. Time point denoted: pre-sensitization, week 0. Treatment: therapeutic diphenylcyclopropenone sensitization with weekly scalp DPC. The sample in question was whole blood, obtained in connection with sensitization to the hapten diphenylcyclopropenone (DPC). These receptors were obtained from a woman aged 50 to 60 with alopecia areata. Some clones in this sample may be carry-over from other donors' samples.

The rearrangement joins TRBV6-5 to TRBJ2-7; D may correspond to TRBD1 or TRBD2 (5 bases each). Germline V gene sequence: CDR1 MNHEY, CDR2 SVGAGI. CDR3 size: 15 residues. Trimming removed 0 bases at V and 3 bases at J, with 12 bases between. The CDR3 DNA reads TGTGCCAGCAGTTACTCGTACGAGGGGAGCTACGAGCAGTACTTC. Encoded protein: CASSYSYEGSYEQYF.

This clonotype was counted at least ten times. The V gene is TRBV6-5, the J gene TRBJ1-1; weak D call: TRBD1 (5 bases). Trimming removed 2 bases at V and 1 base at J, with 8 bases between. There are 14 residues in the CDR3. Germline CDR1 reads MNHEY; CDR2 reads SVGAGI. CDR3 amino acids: CASSYRGPNTEAFF. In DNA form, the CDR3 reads TGTGCCAGCAGTTACCGGGGACCGAACACTGAAGCTTTCTTT.

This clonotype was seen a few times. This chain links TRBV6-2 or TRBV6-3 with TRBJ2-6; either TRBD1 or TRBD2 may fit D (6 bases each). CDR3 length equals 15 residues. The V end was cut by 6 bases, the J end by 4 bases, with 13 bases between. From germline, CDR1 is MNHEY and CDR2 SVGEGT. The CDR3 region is CASRLGGTGANVLTF. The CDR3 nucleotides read TGTGCCAGCAGACTCGGGGGCACGGGGGCCAACGTCCTGACTTTC.

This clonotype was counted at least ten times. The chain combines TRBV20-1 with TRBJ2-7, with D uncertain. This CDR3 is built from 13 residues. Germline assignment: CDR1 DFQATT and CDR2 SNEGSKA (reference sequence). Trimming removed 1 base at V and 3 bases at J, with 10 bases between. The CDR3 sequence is CSARGVVNYEQYF. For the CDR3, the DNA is TGCAGTGCTAGAGGGGTAGTTAACTACGAGCAGTACTTC.

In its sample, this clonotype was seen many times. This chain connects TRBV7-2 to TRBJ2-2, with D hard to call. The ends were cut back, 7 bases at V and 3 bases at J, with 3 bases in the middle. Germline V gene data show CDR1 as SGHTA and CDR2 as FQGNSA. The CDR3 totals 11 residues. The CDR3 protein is CASTDTGELFF. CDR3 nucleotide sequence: TGTGCCAGCACCGACACCGGGGAGCTGTTTTTT.

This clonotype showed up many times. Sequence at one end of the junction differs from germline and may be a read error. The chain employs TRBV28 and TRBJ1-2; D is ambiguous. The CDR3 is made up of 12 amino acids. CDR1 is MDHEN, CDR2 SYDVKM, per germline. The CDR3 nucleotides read TGTGCCAGCAGGTTATCCCACTATGGCTACACCTTC. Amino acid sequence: CASRLSHYGYTF.

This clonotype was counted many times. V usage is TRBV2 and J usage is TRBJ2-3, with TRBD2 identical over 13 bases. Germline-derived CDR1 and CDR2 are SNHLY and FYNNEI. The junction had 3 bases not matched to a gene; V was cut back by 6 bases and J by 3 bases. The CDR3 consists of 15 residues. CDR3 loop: CASRAGLAGTDTQYF. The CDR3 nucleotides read TGTGCCAGCAGGGCGGGACTAGCGGGGACAGATACGCAGTATTTT.

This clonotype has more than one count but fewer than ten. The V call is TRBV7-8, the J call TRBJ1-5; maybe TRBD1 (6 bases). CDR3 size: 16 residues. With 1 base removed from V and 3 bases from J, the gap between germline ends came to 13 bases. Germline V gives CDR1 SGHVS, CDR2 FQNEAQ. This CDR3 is CASSLGDTGINQPQHF. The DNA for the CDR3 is TGTGCCAGCAGCTTAGGGGACACAGGAATCAATCAGCCCCAGCATTTT.

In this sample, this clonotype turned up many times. The CDR3 protein is CASSPGLAGVIDTQYF. The CDR3 DNA follows: TGTGCCAGCAGCCCAGGACTAGCGGGGGTAATAGATACGCAGTATTTT. V gene TRBV9 combines with J gene TRBJ2-3, with 13 bases that match TRBD2. This CDR3 comprises 16 residues. V shed 4 bases and J 5 bases; nucleotides not matched to a gene: 7. CDR1 is SGDLS, CDR2 YYNGEE, per germline.

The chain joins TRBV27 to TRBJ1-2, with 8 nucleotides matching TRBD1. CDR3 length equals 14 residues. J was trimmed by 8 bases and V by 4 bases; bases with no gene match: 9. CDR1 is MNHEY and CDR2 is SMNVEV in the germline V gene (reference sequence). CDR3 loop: CASSWDQGARGYTF. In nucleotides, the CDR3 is TGTGCCAGCAGTTGGGACCAGGGGGCGAGGGGCTACACCTTC.

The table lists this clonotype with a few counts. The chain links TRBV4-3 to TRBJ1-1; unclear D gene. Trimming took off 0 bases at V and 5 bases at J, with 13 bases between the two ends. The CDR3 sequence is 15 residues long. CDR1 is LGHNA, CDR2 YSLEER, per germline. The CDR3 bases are TGCGCCAGCAGCCAAGATCTAGTAGGAGAGACTGAAGCTTTCTTT. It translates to CASSQDLVGETEAFF.

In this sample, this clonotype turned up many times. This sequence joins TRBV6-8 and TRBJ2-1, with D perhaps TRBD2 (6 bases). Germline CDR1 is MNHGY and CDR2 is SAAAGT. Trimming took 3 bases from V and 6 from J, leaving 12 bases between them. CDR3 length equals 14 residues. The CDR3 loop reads CASSYRGGCNEQFF. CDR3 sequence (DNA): TGTGCCAGCAGTTATAGGGGAGGTTGCAATGAGCAGTTCTTC.

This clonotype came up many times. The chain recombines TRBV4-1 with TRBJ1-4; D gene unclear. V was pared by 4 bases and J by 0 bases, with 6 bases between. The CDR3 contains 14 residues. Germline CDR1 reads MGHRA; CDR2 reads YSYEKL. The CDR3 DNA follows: TGCGCCAGCAGCCGTGGAACAACTAATGAAAAACTGTTTTTT. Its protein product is CASSRGTTNEKLFF.

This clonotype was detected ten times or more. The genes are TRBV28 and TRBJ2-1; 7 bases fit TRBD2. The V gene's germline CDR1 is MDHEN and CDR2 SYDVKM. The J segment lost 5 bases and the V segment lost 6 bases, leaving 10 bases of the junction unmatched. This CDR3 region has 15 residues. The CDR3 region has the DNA TGTGCCAGCAGCCCCTACCGGGAGGCGGACAATGAGCAGTTCTTC. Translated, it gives CASSPYREADNEQFF.

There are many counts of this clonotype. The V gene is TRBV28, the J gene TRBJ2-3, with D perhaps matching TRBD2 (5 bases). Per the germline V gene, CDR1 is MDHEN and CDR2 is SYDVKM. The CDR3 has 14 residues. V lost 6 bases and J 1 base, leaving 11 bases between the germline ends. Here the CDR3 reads CASRVERRTDTQYF. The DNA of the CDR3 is TGTGCCAGCAGGGTGGAGCGGCGCACAGATACGCAGTATTTT.

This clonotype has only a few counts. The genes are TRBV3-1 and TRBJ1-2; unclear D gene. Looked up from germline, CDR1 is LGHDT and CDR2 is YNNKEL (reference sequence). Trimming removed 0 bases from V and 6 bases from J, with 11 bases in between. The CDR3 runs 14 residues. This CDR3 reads CASSQENKGHGYTF. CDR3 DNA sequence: TGTGCCAGCAGCCAAGAAAATAAGGGTCATGGCTACACCTTC.

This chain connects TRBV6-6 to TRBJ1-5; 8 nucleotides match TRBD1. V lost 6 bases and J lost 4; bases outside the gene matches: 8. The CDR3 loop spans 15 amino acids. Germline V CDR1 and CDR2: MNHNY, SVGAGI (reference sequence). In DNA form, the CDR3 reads TGTGCCAGCAGATTCCGGGACAGGCTAAATCAGCCCCAGCATTTT. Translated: CASRFRDRLNQPQHF.

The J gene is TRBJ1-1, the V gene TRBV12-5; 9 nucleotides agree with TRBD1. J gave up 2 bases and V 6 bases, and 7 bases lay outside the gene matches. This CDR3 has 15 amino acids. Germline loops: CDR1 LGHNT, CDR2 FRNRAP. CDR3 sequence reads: CASGDTGGANTEAFF. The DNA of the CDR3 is TGTGCTAGTGGGGATACAGGGGGCGCAAACACTGAAGCTTTCTTT.

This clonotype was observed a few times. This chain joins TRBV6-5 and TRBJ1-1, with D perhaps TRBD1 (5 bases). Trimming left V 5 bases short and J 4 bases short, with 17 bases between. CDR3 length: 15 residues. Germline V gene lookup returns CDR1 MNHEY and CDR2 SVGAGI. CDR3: CASSTRGRDGTEAFF. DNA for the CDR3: TGTGCCAGCAGTACTCGAGGCCGGGACGGCACTGAAGCTTTCTTT.

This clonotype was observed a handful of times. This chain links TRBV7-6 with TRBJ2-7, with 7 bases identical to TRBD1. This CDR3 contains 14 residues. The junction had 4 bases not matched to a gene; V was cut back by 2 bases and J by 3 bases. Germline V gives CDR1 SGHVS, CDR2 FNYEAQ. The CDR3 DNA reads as TGTGCCAGCAGCTTAAAGGGGGCAAGCTACGAGCAGTACTTC. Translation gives CASSLKGASYEQYF.

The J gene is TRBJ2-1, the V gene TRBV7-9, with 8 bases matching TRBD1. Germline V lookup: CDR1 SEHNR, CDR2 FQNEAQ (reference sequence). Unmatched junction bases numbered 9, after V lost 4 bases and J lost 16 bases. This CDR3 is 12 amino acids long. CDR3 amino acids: CASSSGGTGGFF. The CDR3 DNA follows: TGTGCCAGCAGCTCTGGTGGGACAGGAGGTTTCTTC.

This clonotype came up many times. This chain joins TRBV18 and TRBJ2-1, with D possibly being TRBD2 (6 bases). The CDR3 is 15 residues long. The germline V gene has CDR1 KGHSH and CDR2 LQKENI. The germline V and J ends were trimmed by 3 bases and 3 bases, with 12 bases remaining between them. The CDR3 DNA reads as TGTGCCAGCTCACCGCCCGGCGGGAACTACAATGAGCAGTTCTTC. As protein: CASSPPGGNYNEQFF.

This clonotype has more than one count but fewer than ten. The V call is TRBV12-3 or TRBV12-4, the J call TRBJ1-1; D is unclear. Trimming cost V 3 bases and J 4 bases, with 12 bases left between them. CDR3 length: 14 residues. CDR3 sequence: CASSLRRGITEAFF. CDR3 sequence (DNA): TGTGCCAGCAGTTTGAGACGAGGGATCACTGAAGCTTTCTTT.

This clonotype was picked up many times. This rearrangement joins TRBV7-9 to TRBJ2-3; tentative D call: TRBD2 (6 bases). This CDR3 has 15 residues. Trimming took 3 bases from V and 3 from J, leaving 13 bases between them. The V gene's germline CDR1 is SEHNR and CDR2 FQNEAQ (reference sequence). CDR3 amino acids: CASSFRRLETDTQYF. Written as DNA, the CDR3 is TGTGCCAGCAGCTTTCGACGACTAGAAACAGATACGCAGTATTTT.

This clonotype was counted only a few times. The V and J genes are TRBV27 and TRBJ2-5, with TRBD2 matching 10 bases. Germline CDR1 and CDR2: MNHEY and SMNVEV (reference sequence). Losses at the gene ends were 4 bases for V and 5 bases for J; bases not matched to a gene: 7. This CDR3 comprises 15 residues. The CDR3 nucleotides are TGTGCCAGCAGTTCAGCGGGAGGGCCGCGGGAGACCCAGTACTTC. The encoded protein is CASSSAGGPRETQYF.

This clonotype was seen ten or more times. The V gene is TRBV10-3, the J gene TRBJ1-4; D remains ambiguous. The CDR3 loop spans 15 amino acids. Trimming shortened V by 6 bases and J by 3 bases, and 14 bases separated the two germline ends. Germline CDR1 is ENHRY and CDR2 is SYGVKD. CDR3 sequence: CAISPDFTPNEKLFF. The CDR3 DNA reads TGTGCCATCAGCCCGGACTTTACCCCTAATGAAAAACTGTTTTTT.

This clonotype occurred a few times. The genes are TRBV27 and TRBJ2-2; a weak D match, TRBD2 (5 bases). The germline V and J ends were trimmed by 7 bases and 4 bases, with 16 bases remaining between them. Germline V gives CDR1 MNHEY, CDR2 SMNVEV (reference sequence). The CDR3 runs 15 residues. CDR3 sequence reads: CASTLGAALTGELFF. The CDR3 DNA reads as TGTGCCAGCACCCTGGGAGCGGCTCTCACCGGGGAGCTGTTTTTT.

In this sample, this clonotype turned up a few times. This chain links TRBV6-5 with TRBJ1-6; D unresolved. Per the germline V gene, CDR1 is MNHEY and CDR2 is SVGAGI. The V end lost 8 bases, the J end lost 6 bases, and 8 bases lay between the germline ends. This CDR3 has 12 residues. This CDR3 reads CASGTSNSPLHF. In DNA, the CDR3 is TGTGCCAGCGGAACGTCTAATTCACCCCTCCACTTT.

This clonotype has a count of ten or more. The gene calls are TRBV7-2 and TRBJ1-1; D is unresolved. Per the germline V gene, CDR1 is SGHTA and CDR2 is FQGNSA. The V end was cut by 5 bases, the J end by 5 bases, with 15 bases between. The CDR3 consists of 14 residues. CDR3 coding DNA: TGTGCCAGCAGCCCCGGAGGCGGGCGGACTGAAGCTTTCTTT. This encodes CASSPGGGRTEAFF.